The T cell receptor beta chain described here comes from a study of glioma-infiltrating T cells. Using RNA template, CDR3s of TCR alpha and beta were amplified with iRepertoire arm-PCR. One-step reverse transcription and amplification started from around 100-400 ng of tissue mRNA or PBMC total RNA. TCRdb recomputed calls from the multiplex PCR reads with MiXCR, one row per CDR3 protein. Of 4,500 to 7,000 distinct CDR3 sequences in the sample, roughly 47% are singletons; the top ten hold nearly 25%. Worth noting for this clonotype: Its target is unknown.

Notes on the study in general: Non-neoplastic patients had below-expected tissue-blood divergence, while all gliomas exceeded expectation.

This CDR3 contains 12 residues. Germline CDR1 SGHRS, CDR2 YFSETQ. V gave up 5 bases and J gave up 3 bases, with 8 bases separating them. The receptor comes from a human donor with low-grade glioma or glioblastoma, undergoing nonglioma brain surgery, or in good health (not recorded which). The chain couples TRBV5-1 to TRBJ2-5, with D maybe TRBD2 (6 bases). The sequencing sample was made of glioma tissue, nonneoplastic brain tissue, or PBMCs (not recorded which). The CDR3 here is CASRTREETQYF. In DNA form, the CDR3 reads TGCGCCAGCAGGACTAGAGAAGAGACCCAGTACTTC. The full variable domain, its missing parts supplied by reference TRBV5-1 and TRBJ2-5, is KAGVTQTPRYLIKTRGQQVTLSCSPISGHRSVSWYQQTPGQGLQFLFEYFSETQRNKGNFPGRFSGRQFSNSRSEMNVSTLELGDSALYLCASRTREETQYFGPGTRLLVL.